What follows describes a single TCR beta chain. The target antigen is unknown. Clinical Activity Scores of at least 3, NOSPECS grades of at least 4 and durations under 3 months characterized ophthalmopathy patients. Investigators excluded patients with uncontrolled infection, other autoimmune disease, pregnancy or lactation. Amplification of TCR beta CDR3 regions used RNA as the template. When the TCR CDR3 underwent first-round RT-PCR, the HTBI primer set was used. TCRdb reprocessed the multiplex PCR reads with MiXCR, giving one entry per CDR3 protein. The table includes hundreds of thousands of distinct CDR3 sequences, 17% detected once. These data are taken from a study of T cells in Graves' hyperthyroidism and ophthalmopathy. Points from the study as a whole: The model's output predicted ophthalmopathy at a median of roughly 6 months prior to onset.

Sequencing was done on a sample of blood. The receptor comes from a woman between 18 and 29 years old with Graves' ophthalmopathy.

CDR3 amino acids: CASSQRHSSETQYF. The CDR3 DNA reads TGCGCCAGCAGCCAACGACACTCAAGCGAGACCCAGTACTTC. V is TRBV4-1 and J is TRBJ2-5; D gene ambiguous. The V gene's germline CDR1 is MGHRA and CDR2 YSYEKL. V dropped 2 bases and J dropped 5 bases, with 12 bases sitting between them. The CDR3 runs 14 residues.